A single sample gave rise to the 9 T cell receptor beta chains below, sequenced in a study of blood T cells in healthy people across ages. The authors ran a second PCR of about 6 to 11 cycles using a sample-barcoded 5' primer and a J-beta primer mix. TCRdb ran MiXCR on the 5' RACE reads and lists one entry per CDR3 protein. The table lists 1.6 million or so distinct CDR3 sequences, 30% to 40% of them singletons. Sequencing was carried out using blood. These TCRs come from a woman aged 25-40 years in good health.

This clonotype appeared a few times. This chain joins TRBV27 and TRBJ2-5; 7 nucleotides line up with TRBD2. The V segment lost 4 bases and the J segment 3 bases; nucleotides outside the gene matches: 11. Germline loops: CDR1 MNHEY, CDR2 SMNVEV (reference sequence). This CDR3 has 16 amino acids. The CDR3 region has the DNA TGTGCCAGCAGTTCCAAGCGGGACCCGAACGAAGAGACCCAGTACTTC. This translates into CASSSKRDPNEETQYF.

This clonotype was counted many times. This chain connects TRBV5-1 to TRBJ2-1; D tentatively reads TRBD1 or TRBD2 (5 bases each). The germline gives CDR1 SGHRS, CDR2 YFSETQ. The CDR3 covers 14 residues. Trimming cost V 0 bases and J 7 bases, with 11 bases left between them. The CDR3 reads CASSLVGGRNEQFF. The CDR3 bases are TGCGCCAGCAGCTTGGTTGGGGGTAGGAATGAGCAGTTCTTC.

This clonotype was observed a few times. This rearrangement joins TRBV6-1 to TRBJ2-5; 9 positions agree with TRBD1. The CDR3 length is 15 residues. The trim removed 6 bases at V and 5 bases at J, leaving 10 bases unmatched. CDR1 is MNHNS and CDR2 is SASEGT in the germline V gene. CDR3 nucleotides: TGTGCCAGCAGGGGGACAGGGATAAGGGGGGAGACCCAGTACTTC. It translates to CASRGTGIRGETQYF.

The count of this clonotype is one. This rearrangement joins TRBV5-1 to TRBJ1-1; D perhaps matches TRBD1 (5 bases). V dropped 2 bases and J dropped 7 bases, with 15 bases sitting between them. The V gene's germline CDR1 is SGHRS and CDR2 YFSETQ. This CDR3 is 14 amino acids long. CDR3 residues: CASSFGPRDLEAFF. In DNA form, the CDR3 reads TGCGCCAGCAGCTTCGGCCCGAGGGACCTTGAAGCTTTCTTT.

The gene calls are TRBV7-9 and TRBJ2-7; the D gene is possibly TRBD1 (6 bases). The CDR3 extends over 14 amino acids. Germline V gene lookup returns CDR1 SEHNR and CDR2 FQNEAQ (reference sequence). Trimming cost V 2 bases and J 4 bases, with 12 bases left between them. In DNA form, the CDR3 reads TGTGCCAGCAGCTTACAGGGGACCTGGTACGAGCAGTACTTC. It encodes CASSLQGTWYEQYF.

The chain uses TRBV5-4 and TRBJ2-2; D remains ambiguous. The CDR3 loop spans 13 amino acids. Trimming left V 2 bases short and J 6 bases short, with 8 bases between. Germline V gene lookup returns CDR1 SGHNT and CDR2 YYREEE (reference sequence). The CDR3 DNA is TGTGCCAGCAGCTTCGAAGCAGCCGGGGAGCTGTTTTTT. The encoded protein is CASSFEAAGELFF.

A remark on this clonotype: The final CDR3 position lacks the conserved phenylalanine or tryptophan, pointing to a likely read error. The rearrangement links TRBV3-1 to TRBJ2-5; 7 nucleotides align to TRBD2. Germline assignment: CDR1 LGHDT and CDR2 YNNKEL (reference sequence). There are 15 residues in the CDR3. The DNA of the CDR3 is TGTGCCAGCAGCCAACACGGGGGGTACCAGGAGACCCAGTACTGC. Translated, it gives CASSQHGGYQETQYC.

The V and J genes are TRBV4-1 and TRBJ1-5; the match to TRBD1 covers 10 bases. Germline V gene data show CDR1 as MGHRA and CDR2 as YSYEKL. The V segment lost 6 bases and the J segment 0 bases; nucleotides outside the gene matches: 8. The CDR3 contains 17 residues. CDR3: CASSRDRGIDSNQPQHF. CDR3 in DNA: TGCGCCAGCAGTAGGGACAGGGGCATAGATAGCAATCAGCCCCAGCATTTT.

The chain uses TRBV7-9 and TRBJ2-5; D perhaps matches TRBD2 (5 bases). The CDR3 extends over 13 amino acids. Between the trimmed V and J ends, which lost 5 bases and 4 bases, there was a span of 11 bases. The germline gives CDR1 SEHNR, CDR2 FQNEAQ (reference sequence). The CDR3 protein is CASSRGLRETQYF. The CDR3 nucleotides read TGTGCCAGCAGCCGAGGGCTCCGAGAGACCCAGTACTTC.